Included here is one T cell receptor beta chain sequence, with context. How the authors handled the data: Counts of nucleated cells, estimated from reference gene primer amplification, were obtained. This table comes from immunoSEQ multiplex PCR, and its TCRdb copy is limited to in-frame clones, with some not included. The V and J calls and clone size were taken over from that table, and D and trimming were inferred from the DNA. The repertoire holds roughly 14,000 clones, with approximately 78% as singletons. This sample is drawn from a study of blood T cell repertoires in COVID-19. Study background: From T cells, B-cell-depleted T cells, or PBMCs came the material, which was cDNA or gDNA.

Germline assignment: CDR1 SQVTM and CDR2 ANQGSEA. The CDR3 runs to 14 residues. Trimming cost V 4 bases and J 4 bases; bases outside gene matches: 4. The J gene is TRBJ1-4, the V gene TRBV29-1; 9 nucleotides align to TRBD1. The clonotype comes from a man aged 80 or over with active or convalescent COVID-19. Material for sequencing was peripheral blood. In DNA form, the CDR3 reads TGCAGCGTTGGGGGACAGGGTGATAATGAAAAACTGTTTTTT. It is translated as CSVGGQGDNEKLFF.